A selection of T cell receptor beta chains follows, all from one sample in a study of blood T cell repertoires in COVID-19. Data came from immunoSEQ multiplex PCR; TCRdb stores just in-frame clones and leaves some out. The repertoire consists of a few hundred thousand clones, with approximately 85% occurring once and the leading ten covering roughly 2.3%. Sequenced material: PBMCs or T cells enriched from blood (not recorded which). The receptors come from a man younger than 40 who had recovered from COVID-19. The CDR3 runs from the conserved cysteine through the conserved F or W. The order of the fields is D gene, J gene, clone size, V gene, CDR3 protein. The D gene is left open where the match is weak. Clone size is shown for a subset of rows, as once, few, many or a class of expanded clone.

- TRBJ1-5 - TRBV5-1 CASLQGKRDQPQHF
- TRBJ2-3 - TRBV19 CASSNRAEDTQYF
TRBD1 TRBJ1-1 - TRBV2 CASIADRDGTEAFF
TRBD1 TRBJ1-2 few TRBV5-4 CASSLFTGGGTSYGYTF
TRBD2 TRBJ2-5 - TRBV15 CATGTVWEGTQYF
- TRBJ2-5 few TRBV5-6 CASSLMTSKETQYF
TRBD2 TRBJ2-1 - TRBV2 CASSARTSGGGNNEQFF
- TRBJ2-7 - TRBV30 CAWSGTGYEQYF
- TRBJ2-3 - TRBV3-1/TRBV3-2 CASSQEVRGIPSSTDTQYF
- TRBJ2-3 - TRBV2 CASNRHPPDTQYF
- TRBJ2-3 - TRBV5-4 CASSTGLGTDTQYF
TRBD1 TRBJ2-7 - TRBV4-1 CASSQEQGSSYEQYF
- TRBJ1-5 - TRBV10-3 CAISESIDSSNQPQHF
TRBD2 TRBJ2-5 - TRBV25-1 CASSEGAGGPEETQYF
- TRBJ1-1 - TRBV30 CAWSPPQVSREAFF
TRBD1 TRBJ1-2 - TRBV5-1 CASSPGQGGDGYTF
TRBD1 TRBJ2-1 - TRBV18 CASSLGQVNEQFF
- TRBJ1-6 - TRBV9 CASSPQLQGRSPLHF
TRBD2 TRBJ2-1 - TRBV7-2 CASRLAGGAYNEQFF
TRBD2 TRBJ2-2 once TRBV4-2 CASSPTSGTNTGELFF
- TRBJ2-7 - TRBV6-5 CASSPEGLYEQYF
TRBD1 TRBJ2-5 - TRBV4-1 CASSPGYGTGGLETQYF
TRBD2 TRBJ2-5 - TRBV5-1 CASSYLAGGQETQYF
TRBD1 TRBJ1-2 once TRBV15 CATSRDRGSYGYTF
- TRBJ1-5 once TRBV7-8 CASSHRNSNQPQHF
- TRBJ1-1 - TRBV7-6 CASSQQGNTEAFF
- TRBJ2-7 - TRBV11-2 CASSLNEGRSYEQYF
TRBD2 TRBJ2-1 - TRBV14 CASSQVSGGGYNEQFF
TRBD1 TRBJ1-1 - TRBV19 CASSRTGDRRENTEAFF
- TRBJ2-1 - TRBV4-3 CASSRAGASSYNEQFF
TRBD2 TRBJ2-1 - TRBV3-1/TRBV3-2 CASSQGLAGVYNEQFF
TRBD1 TRBJ1-1 many TRBV5-1 CASSSPHGTGIMNTEAFF
- TRBJ1-3 - TRBV11-2 CASSRGLDRFSGNTIYF
- TRBJ1-2 - TRBV24-1 CATSDLREYGYTF
- TRBJ1-2 - TRBV27 CASNPGGGLGYGYTF
- TRBJ2-7 - TRBV3-1/TRBV3-2 CASSQDFEQYF
TRBD2 TRBJ2-3 - TRBV7-2 CASSSGLHTDTQYF
- TRBJ2-3 - TRBV5-1 CASSRGLADTDTQYF
TRBD1 TRBJ1-1 - TRBV5-1 CASSLNRGLEAFF
- TRBJ2-2 - TRBV2 CASSDRSGELFF
TRBD1 TRBJ2-7 - TRBV5-1 CASSRDRGQGRIEYEQYF
- TRBJ2-3 - TRBV5-6 CASSLMNSGSDTQYF
TRBD2 TRBJ2-1 - TRBV7-3 CASSHSGGANNEQFF
- TRBJ2-7 - TRBV6-1 CASSEDIQGGDEQYF
TRBD1 TRBJ1-2 - TRBV7-8 CASSSRDRVYGYTF
TRBD1 TRBJ1-1 - TRBV30 CAWSTRDRGMNTEAFF
- TRBJ2-7 - TRBV7-2 CASSLAAGTYEQYF
TRBD1 TRBJ1-1 - TRBV2 CASRPGQGDTEAFF
TRBD1 TRBJ2-2 - TRBV6-4 CASSPSGTGPIGLFF
- TRBJ1-2 - TRBV5-5 CASSLEQVFYGYTF
- TRBJ1-3 - TRBV3-1/TRBV3-2 CASSQSSGNTIYF
- TRBJ1-1 - TRBV19 CASAASRNTEAFF
- TRBJ1-5 few TRBV2 CASSGTSQPQHF